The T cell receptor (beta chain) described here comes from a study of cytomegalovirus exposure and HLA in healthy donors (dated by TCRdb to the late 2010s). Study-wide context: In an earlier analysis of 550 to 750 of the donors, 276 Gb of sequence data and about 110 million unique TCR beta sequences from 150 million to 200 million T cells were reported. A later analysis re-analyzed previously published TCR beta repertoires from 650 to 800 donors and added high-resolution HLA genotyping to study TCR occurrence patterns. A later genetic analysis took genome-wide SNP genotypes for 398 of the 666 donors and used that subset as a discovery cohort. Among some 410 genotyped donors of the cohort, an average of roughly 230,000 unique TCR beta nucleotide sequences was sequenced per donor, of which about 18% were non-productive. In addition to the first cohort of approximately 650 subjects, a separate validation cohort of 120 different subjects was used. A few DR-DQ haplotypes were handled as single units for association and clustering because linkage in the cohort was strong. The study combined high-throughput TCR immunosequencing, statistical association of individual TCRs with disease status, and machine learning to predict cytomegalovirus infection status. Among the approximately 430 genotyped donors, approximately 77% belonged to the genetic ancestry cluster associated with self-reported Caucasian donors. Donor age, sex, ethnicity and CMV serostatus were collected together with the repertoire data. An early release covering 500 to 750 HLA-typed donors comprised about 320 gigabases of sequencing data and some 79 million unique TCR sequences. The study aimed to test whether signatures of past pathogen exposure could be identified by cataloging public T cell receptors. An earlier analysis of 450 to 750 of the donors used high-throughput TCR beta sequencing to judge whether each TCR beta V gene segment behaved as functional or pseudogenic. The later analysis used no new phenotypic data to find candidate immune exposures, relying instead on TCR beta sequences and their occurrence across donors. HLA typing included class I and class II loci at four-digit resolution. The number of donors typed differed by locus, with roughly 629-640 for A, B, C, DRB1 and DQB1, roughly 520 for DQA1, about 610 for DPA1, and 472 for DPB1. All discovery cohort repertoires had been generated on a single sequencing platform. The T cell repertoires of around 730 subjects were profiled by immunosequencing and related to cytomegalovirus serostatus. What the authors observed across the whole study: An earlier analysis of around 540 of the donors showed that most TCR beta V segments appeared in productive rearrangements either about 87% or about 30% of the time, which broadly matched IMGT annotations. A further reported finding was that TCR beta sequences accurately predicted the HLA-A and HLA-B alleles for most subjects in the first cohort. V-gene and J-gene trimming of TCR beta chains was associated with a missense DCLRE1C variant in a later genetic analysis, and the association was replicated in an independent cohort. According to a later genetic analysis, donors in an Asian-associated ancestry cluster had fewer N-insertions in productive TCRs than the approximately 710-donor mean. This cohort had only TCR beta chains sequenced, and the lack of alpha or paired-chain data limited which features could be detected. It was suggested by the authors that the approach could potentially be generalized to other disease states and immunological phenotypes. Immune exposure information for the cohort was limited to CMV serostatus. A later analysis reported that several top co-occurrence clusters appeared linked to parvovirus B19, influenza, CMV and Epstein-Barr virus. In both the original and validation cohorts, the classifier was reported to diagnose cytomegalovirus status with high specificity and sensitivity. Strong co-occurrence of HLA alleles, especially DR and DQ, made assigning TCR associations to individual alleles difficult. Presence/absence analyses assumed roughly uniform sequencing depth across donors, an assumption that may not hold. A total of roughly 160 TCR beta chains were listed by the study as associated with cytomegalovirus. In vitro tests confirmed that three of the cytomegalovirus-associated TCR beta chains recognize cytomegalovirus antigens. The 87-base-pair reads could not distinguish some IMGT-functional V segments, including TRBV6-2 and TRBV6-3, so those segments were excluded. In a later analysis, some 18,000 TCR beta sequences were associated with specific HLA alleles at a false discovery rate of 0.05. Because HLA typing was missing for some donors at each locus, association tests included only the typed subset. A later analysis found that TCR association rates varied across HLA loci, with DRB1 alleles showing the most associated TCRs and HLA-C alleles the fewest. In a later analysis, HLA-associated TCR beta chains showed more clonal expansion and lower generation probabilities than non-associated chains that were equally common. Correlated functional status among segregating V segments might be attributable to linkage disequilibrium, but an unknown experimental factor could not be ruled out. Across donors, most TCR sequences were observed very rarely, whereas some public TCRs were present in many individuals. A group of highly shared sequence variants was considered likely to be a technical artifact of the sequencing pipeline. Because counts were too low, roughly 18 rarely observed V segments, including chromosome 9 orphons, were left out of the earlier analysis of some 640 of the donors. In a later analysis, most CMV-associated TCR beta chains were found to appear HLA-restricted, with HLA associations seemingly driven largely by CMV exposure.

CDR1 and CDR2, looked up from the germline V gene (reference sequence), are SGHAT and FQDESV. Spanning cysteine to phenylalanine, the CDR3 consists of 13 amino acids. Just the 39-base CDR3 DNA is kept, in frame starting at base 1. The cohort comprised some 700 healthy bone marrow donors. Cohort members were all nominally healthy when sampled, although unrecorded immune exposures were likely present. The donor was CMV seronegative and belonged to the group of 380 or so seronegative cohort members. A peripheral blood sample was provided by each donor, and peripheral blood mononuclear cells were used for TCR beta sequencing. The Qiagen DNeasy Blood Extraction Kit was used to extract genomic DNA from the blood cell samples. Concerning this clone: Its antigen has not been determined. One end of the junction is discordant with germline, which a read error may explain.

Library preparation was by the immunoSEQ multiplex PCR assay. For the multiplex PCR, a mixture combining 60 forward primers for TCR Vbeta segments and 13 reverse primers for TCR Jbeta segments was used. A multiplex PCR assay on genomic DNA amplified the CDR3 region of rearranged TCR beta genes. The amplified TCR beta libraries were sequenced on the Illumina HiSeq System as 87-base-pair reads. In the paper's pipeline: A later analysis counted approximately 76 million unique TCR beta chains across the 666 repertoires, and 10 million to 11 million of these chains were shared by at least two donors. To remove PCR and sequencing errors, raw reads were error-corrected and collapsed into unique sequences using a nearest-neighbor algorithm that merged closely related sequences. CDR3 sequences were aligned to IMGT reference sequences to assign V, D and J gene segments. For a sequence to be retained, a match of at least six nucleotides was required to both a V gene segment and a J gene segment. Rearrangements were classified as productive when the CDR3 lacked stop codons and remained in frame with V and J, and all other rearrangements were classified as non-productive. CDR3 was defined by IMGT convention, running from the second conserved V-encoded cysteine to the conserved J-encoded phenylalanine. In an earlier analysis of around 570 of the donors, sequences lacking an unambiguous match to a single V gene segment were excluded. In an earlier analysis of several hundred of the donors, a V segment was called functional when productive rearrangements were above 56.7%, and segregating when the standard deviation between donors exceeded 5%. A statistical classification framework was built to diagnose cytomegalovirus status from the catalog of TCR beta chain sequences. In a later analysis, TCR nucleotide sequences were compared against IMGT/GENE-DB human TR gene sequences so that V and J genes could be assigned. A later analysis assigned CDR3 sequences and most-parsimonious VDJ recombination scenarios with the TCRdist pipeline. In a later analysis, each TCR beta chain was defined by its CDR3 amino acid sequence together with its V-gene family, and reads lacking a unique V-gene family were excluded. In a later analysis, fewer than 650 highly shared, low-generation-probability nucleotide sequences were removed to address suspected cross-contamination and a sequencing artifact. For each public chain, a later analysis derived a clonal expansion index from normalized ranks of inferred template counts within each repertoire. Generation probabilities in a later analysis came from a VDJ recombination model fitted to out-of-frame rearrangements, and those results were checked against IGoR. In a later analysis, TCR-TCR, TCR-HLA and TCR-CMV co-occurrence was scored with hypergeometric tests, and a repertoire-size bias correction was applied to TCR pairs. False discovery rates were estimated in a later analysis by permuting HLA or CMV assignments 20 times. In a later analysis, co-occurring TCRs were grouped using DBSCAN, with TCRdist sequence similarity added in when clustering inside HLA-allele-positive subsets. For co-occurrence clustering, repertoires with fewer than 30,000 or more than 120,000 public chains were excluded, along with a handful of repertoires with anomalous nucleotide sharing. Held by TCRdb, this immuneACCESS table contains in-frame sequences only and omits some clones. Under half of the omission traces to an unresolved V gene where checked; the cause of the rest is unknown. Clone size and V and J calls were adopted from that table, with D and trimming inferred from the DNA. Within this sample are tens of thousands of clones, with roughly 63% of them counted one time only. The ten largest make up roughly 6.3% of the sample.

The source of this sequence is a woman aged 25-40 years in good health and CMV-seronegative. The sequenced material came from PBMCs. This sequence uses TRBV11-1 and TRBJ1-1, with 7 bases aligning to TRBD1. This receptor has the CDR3 CASSFTGDTEALF. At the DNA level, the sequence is TGTGCCAGCAGCTTTACAGGGGACACTGAAGCTCTCTTT.